This T cell receptor (beta chain) comes out of a study of blood T cell repertoires in COVID-19. Looking at the study overall: Acute-phase and convalescent COVID-19 samples originated in the United States, Italy and Spain. T cells, B-cell-depleted T cells, or PBMCs provided the cDNA or gDNA that served as material.

The CDR3 sequence is 15 residues long. V was clipped by 4 bases and J by 2 bases, with 13 bases between them. Germline V gene lookup returns CDR1 SGHNT and CDR2 YYREEE (reference sequence). In the authors' methods: Amplification from reference gene primers served as the basis for estimated nucleated cell counts. Profiled with immunoSEQ multiplex PCR; TCRdb holds only in-frame clones, not every one. Clone size and the V and J calls come from that table; the DNA yielded D and trimming. The data contain approximately 70,000 clones, more than 70% of them singletons. This chain links TRBV5-4 with TRBJ1-5; no reliable D call. The TCR sequence derives from a human donor in a cohort sampled during active COVID-19. Input material: peripheral blood. CDR3 in amino acids: CASSEDGGGNQPQHF. The CDR3 DNA sequence: TGTGCCAGCAGCGAGGATGGTGGCGGCAATCAGCCCCAGCATTTT.